A selection of T cell receptor beta chains follows, all from one sample in a study of shared clonotypes between healthy human individuals. Sequencing was performed with immunoSEQ multiplex PCR; in TCRdb, only in-frame clones are kept and a portion is missing. Here the sample spans about 1.5 million clones, approximately 98% being singletons. The sequenced sample was naive CD4+ T cells sorted from blood. The receptors were gathered from a man in his thirties or forties in good health. CDR3s include the opening cysteine and the closing phenylalanine or tryptophan. A D gene is named only where the DNA matches it firmly. For some rows the clone size is stated as once, few or many, or as a class when expanded; others skip it.

clone_size: -; d_call: -; v_call: TRBV19; j_call: TRBJ2-1; cdr3_aa: CASSQFRTGASYNEQFF; cdr3_nt: TGTGCCAGTAGTCAGTTTCGTACGGGAGCGTCCTACAATGAGCAGTTCTTC
clone_size: -; d_call: TRBD2; v_call: TRBV28; j_call: TRBJ2-3; cdr3_aa: CASSPPGLAGGLSTDTQYF; cdr3_nt: TGTGCCAGCAGTCCCCCGGGACTAGCGGGAGGGCTTAGCACAGATACGCAGTATTTT
clone_size: -; d_call: TRBD1; v_call: TRBV4-2; j_call: TRBJ1-5; cdr3_aa: CASSSTGGNQPQHF; cdr3_nt: TGTGCCAGCAGCTCCACAGGGGGCAATCAGCCCCAGCATTTT
clone_size: -; d_call: TRBD2; v_call: TRBV7-2; j_call: TRBJ2-5; cdr3_aa: CASSPQRGARETQYF; cdr3_nt: TGTGCCAGCAGCCCCCAGCGGGGGGCGAGGGAGACCCAGTACTTC
clone_size: -; d_call: TRBD1; v_call: TRBV7-9; j_call: TRBJ2-7; cdr3_aa: CASSSGQGANYEQYF; cdr3_nt: TGTGCCAGCAGCTCAGGACAGGGGGCGAACTACGAGCAGTACTTC
clone_size: -; d_call: -; v_call: TRBV7-9; j_call: TRBJ1-1; cdr3_aa: CALEVPQAFF; cdr3_nt: TGTGCACTAGAAGTCCCACAAGCTTTCTTT
clone_size: -; d_call: -; v_call: TRBV5-8; j_call: TRBJ1-1; cdr3_aa: CASSLVSSSKTNTEAFF; cdr3_nt: TGTGCCAGCAGCTTGGTATCCTCCAGTAAGACGAACACTGAAGCTTTCTTT
clone_size: -; d_call: TRBD2; v_call: TRBV13; j_call: TRBJ2-7; cdr3_aa: CASQAGGLGLAGYYEQYF; cdr3_nt: TGTGCCAGCCAAGCGGGCGGATTGGGACTAGCGGGATACTACGAGCAGTACTTC
clone_size: -; d_call: -; v_call: TRBV25-1; j_call: TRBJ1-1; cdr3_aa: CASSEPDREAFF; cdr3_nt: TGTGCCAGCAGTGAACCAGACAGGGAAGCTTTCTTT
clone_size: -; d_call: TRBD2; v_call: TRBV5-6; j_call: TRBJ2-1; cdr3_aa: CASSFLAGPYNEQFF; cdr3_nt: TGTGCCAGCAGCTTCCTAGCGGGGCCCTACAATGAGCAGTTCTTC
clone_size: -; d_call: -; v_call: TRBV11-3; j_call: TRBJ1-2; cdr3_aa: CASSTKQANYGYTF; cdr3_nt: TGTGCCAGCAGCACTAAACAAGCTAACTATGGCTACACCTTC
clone_size: -; d_call: -; v_call: TRBV9; j_call: TRBJ2-1; cdr3_aa: CASSVMVSSYNEQFF; cdr3_nt: TGTGCCAGCAGCGTAATGGTAAGCTCCTACAATGAGCAGTTCTTC
clone_size: -; d_call: TRBD1; v_call: TRBV11-1; j_call: TRBJ2-5; cdr3_aa: CASSPRPGQGLQETQYF; cdr3_nt: TGTGCCAGCAGCCCCCGCCCGGGACAGGGTCTACAAGAGACCCAGTACTTC
clone_size: once; d_call: TRBD1; v_call: TRBV18; j_call: TRBJ2-1; cdr3_aa: CASSRQGGSYNEQFF; cdr3_nt: TGTGCCAGCTCACGACAGGGGGGATCCTACAATGAGCAGTTCTTC
clone_size: -; d_call: -; v_call: TRBV28; j_call: TRBJ2-7; cdr3_aa: CASSPGVFSYEQYF; cdr3_nt: TGTGCCAGCAGTCCCGGGGTGTTCTCCTACGAGCAGTACTTC
clone_size: -; d_call: TRBD1; v_call: TRBV15; j_call: TRBJ2-7; cdr3_aa: CATSRLDRSNSYEQYF; cdr3_nt: TGTGCCACCAGCAGGCTGGACAGGTCTAACTCCTACGAGCAGTACTTC
clone_size: -; d_call: TRBD1; v_call: TRBV10-2; j_call: TRBJ2-4; cdr3_aa: CASRTTGAGAKNIQYF; cdr3_nt: TGCGCCAGCAGAACGACAGGGGCGGGGGCCAAAAACATTCAGTACTTC
clone_size: -; d_call: TRBD2; v_call: TRBV27; j_call: TRBJ2-7; cdr3_aa: CASSSTGTSSYEQYF; cdr3_nt: TGTGCCAGCAGCTCTACGGGGACTAGTTCCTACGAGCAGTACTTC
clone_size: -; d_call: -; v_call: TRBV2; j_call: TRBJ2-1; cdr3_aa: CASSAISLHYNEQFF; cdr3_nt: TGTGCCAGCAGTGCCATCAGCTTACATTACAATGAGCAGTTCTTC
clone_size: once; d_call: -; v_call: TRBV6-4; j_call: TRBJ1-2; cdr3_aa: CASSETHQGYGYTF; cdr3_nt: TGTGCCAGCAGTGAAACTCATCAGGGCTATGGCTACACCTTC
clone_size: -; d_call: -; v_call: TRBV28; j_call: TRBJ2-7; cdr3_aa: CASSFPVGPEQYF; cdr3_nt: TGTGCCAGCAGTTTCCCCGTTGGTCCCGAGCAGTACTTC
clone_size: -; d_call: TRBD1; v_call: TRBV18; j_call: TRBJ1-2; cdr3_aa: CASSPRTTGMVYGYTF; cdr3_nt: TGTGCCAGCTCACCGCGAACGACAGGGATGGTCTATGGCTACACCTTC
clone_size: -; d_call: -; v_call: TRBV10-1; j_call: TRBJ2-7; cdr3_aa: CASSEQVAYEQYF; cdr3_nt: TGCGCCAGCAGTGAACAGGTAGCCTACGAGCAGTACTTC
clone_size: few; d_call: -; v_call: TRBV6-1; j_call: TRBJ1-4; cdr3_aa: CASSEPLGKLFF; cdr3_nt: TGTGCCAGCAGTGAACCGCTCGGAAAACTGTTTTTT
clone_size: -; d_call: -; v_call: TRBV7-9; j_call: TRBJ2-3; cdr3_aa: CASPGTLAGIHTDTQYF; cdr3_nt: TGTGCCAGCCCAGGGACTTTGGCGGGAATCCACACAGATACGCAGTATTTT
clone_size: -; d_call: TRBD2; v_call: TRBV11-3; j_call: TRBJ2-3; cdr3_aa: CASSPRRTSGRSTDTQYF; cdr3_nt: TGTGCCAGCAGCCCCCGGAGGACTAGCGGGAGGTCCACAGATACGCAGTATTTT
clone_size: -; d_call: -; v_call: TRBV2; j_call: TRBJ2-7; cdr3_aa: CASRGIRGPNEQYF; cdr3_nt: TGTGCCAGCAGAGGAATCAGGGGCCCGAACGAGCAGTACTTC
clone_size: -; d_call: -; v_call: TRBV18; j_call: TRBJ2-2; cdr3_aa: CASSPKTGHRDGELFF; cdr3_nt: TGTGCCAGCTCACCGAAAACGGGACACCGGGACGGGGAGCTGTTTTTT
clone_size: -; d_call: TRBD2; v_call: TRBV28; j_call: TRBJ2-5; cdr3_aa: CASSLTGAGGPGETQYF; cdr3_nt: TGTGCCAGCAGTTTGACAGGAGCGGGAGGGCCGGGAGAGACCCAGTACTTC
clone_size: once; d_call: -; v_call: TRBV7-2; j_call: TRBJ2-3; cdr3_aa: CASSFLGTTSTDTQYF; cdr3_nt: TGTGCCAGCAGCTTTCTCGGAACCACTAGCACAGATACGCAGTATTTT
clone_size: -; d_call: TRBD1; v_call: TRBV6-6; j_call: TRBJ2-3; cdr3_aa: CASSRQGAIDTQYF; cdr3_nt: TGTGCCAGCAGTCGACAGGGGGCGATAGATACGCAGTATTTT
clone_size: once; d_call: -; v_call: TRBV27; j_call: TRBJ2-7; cdr3_aa: CASSRRVQGSGGSSYEQYF; cdr3_nt: TGTGCCAGCAGTCGGAGGGTCCAGGGGAGTGGCGGGAGCTCCTACGAGCAGTACTTC
clone_size: -; d_call: -; v_call: TRBV9; j_call: TRBJ2-1; cdr3_aa: CASSVAYHYNEQFF; cdr3_nt: TGTGCCAGCAGCGTAGCTTACCACTACAATGAGCAGTTCTTC
clone_size: -; d_call: -; v_call: TRBV25-1; j_call: TRBJ2-5; cdr3_aa: CASSDRRRNQETQYF; cdr3_nt: TGTGCCAGCAGTGATAGAAGACGAAATCAAGAGACCCAGTACTTC
clone_size: -; d_call: -; v_call: TRBV11-2; j_call: TRBJ2-1; cdr3_aa: CASSLESRGLNEQFF; cdr3_nt: TGTGCCAGCAGCTTAGAGTCAAGGGGTTTAAATGAGCAGTTCTTC
clone_size: -; d_call: -; v_call: TRBV9; j_call: TRBJ2-2; cdr3_aa: CASSVRPTHGELFF; cdr3_nt: TGTGCCAGCAGCGTGAGACCCACACACGGGGAGCTGTTTTTT
clone_size: -; d_call: TRBD1; v_call: TRBV19; j_call: TRBJ1-1; cdr3_aa: CASTKWDSGTEAFF; cdr3_nt: TGTGCCAGTACCAAGTGGGACAGTGGAACTGAAGCTTTCTTT
clone_size: -; d_call: -; v_call: TRBV19; j_call: TRBJ2-7; cdr3_aa: CATSRVGTYEQYF; cdr3_nt: TGTGCAACGTCAAGGGTGGGAACCTACGAGCAGTACTTC
clone_size: -; d_call: -; v_call: TRBV6-5; j_call: TRBJ1-1; cdr3_aa: CASNPRGLMNTEAFF; cdr3_nt: TGTGCCAGCAACCCCAGGGGATTGATGAACACTGAAGCTTTCTTT
clone_size: -; d_call: TRBD1; v_call: TRBV6-5; j_call: TRBJ2-5; cdr3_aa: CASSTQGAGETQYF; cdr3_nt: TGTGCCAGCTCAACCCAGGGGGCCGGGGAGACCCAGTACTTC
clone_size: -; d_call: -; v_call: TRBV10-2; j_call: TRBJ2-5; cdr3_aa: CASRQIQETQYF; cdr3_nt: TGCGCCAGCCGACAGATTCAAGAGACCCAGTACTTC
clone_size: -; d_call: TRBD1; v_call: TRBV6-5; j_call: TRBJ2-3; cdr3_aa: CASSYGTGYTDTQYF; cdr3_nt: TGTGCCAGCAGTTATGGGACAGGGTACACAGATACGCAGTATTTT
clone_size: -; d_call: TRBD1; v_call: TRBV19; j_call: TRBJ1-2; cdr3_aa: CASSIVGTGIIDYGYTF; cdr3_nt: TGTGCCAGTAGTATAGTTGGGACAGGGATTATCGACTATGGCTACACCTTC
clone_size: -; d_call: -; v_call: TRBV6-1; j_call: TRBJ1-5; cdr3_aa: CASCSGYNQPQHF; cdr3_nt: TGTGCCAGTTGTTCGGGGTACAATCAGCCCCAGCATTTT
clone_size: -; d_call: TRBD2; v_call: TRBV7-9; j_call: TRBJ2-7; cdr3_aa: CASSPSGRVGEQYF; cdr3_nt: TGTGCCAGCAGCCCGAGCGGGAGAGTCGGCGAGCAGTACTTC
clone_size: -; d_call: -; v_call: TRBV25-1; j_call: TRBJ2-1; cdr3_aa: CASSESDRDWSNEQFF; cdr3_nt: TGTGCCAGCAGTGAATCTGATCGGGACTGGTCGAATGAGCAGTTCTTC
clone_size: -; d_call: -; v_call: TRBV10-3; j_call: TRBJ2-2; cdr3_aa: CAISGGGVGGTGELFF; cdr3_nt: TGTGCCATCAGTGGTGGAGGGGTGGGTGGCACCGGGGAGCTGTTTTTT
clone_size: -; d_call: TRBD2; v_call: TRBV5-8; j_call: TRBJ2-1; cdr3_aa: CASSFWGLAGGPSNEQFF; cdr3_nt: TGTGCCAGCAGCTTTTGGGGACTAGCGGGAGGGCCGAGCAATGAGCAGTTCTTC
clone_size: -; d_call: -; v_call: TRBV9; j_call: TRBJ2-7; cdr3_aa: CASSVSPDTYEQYF; cdr3_nt: TGTGCCAGCAGCGTATCCCCGGATACCTACGAGCAGTACTTC
clone_size: -; d_call: TRBD1; v_call: TRBV14; j_call: TRBJ2-4; cdr3_aa: CASSHGQGSAKNIQYF; cdr3_nt: TGTGCCAGCAGCCACGGACAGGGTAGTGCCAAAAACATTCAGTACTTC
clone_size: -; d_call: TRBD1; v_call: TRBV4-3; j_call: TRBJ1-4; cdr3_aa: CASSQALNRGQGGYNEKLFF; cdr3_nt: TGCGCCAGCAGCCAAGCCCTCAACAGGGGGCAGGGGGGTTATAATGAAAAACTGTTTTTT
clone_size: -; d_call: -; v_call: TRBV6-4; j_call: TRBJ1-1; cdr3_aa: CASSDRWGTEAFF; cdr3_nt: TGTGCCAGCAGTGACAGATGGGGCACTGAAGCTTTCTTT
clone_size: -; d_call: -; v_call: TRBV5-4; j_call: TRBJ2-2; cdr3_aa: CASSFPTGELFF; cdr3_nt: TGTGCCAGCAGCTTTCCGACCGGGGAGCTGTTTTTT
clone_size: -; d_call: TRBD2; v_call: TRBV7-2; j_call: TRBJ2-3; cdr3_aa: CASSQRWSGLAGETDTQYF; cdr3_nt: TGTGCCAGCAGCCAGCGCTGGTCGGGACTAGCGGGAGAAACAGATACGCAGTATTTT
clone_size: -; d_call: -; v_call: TRBV7-2; j_call: TRBJ1-3; cdr3_aa: CASSFTGPTSGNTIYF; cdr3_nt: TGTGCCAGCAGCTTTACGGGCCCTACCTCTGGAAACACCATATATTTT
clone_size: -; d_call: -; v_call: TRBV27; j_call: TRBJ2-7; cdr3_aa: CASSNSGTAYEQYF; cdr3_nt: TGTGCCAGCTCAAACTCCGGGACTGCCTACGAGCAGTACTTC
clone_size: -; d_call: -; v_call: TRBV7-2; j_call: TRBJ2-1; cdr3_aa: CASSFGTLFF; cdr3_nt: TGTGCCAGCAGCTTCGGGACTCTGTTCTTC
clone_size: -; d_call: -; v_call: TRBV4-1; j_call: TRBJ2-1; cdr3_aa: CASSRLRGDSYNEQFF; cdr3_nt: TGCGCCAGCAGTCGATTGAGGGGGGATAGTTACAATGAGCAGTTCTTC
clone_size: -; d_call: -; v_call: TRBV15; j_call: TRBJ2-1; cdr3_aa: CATSNIVGRGEQFF; cdr3_nt: TGTGCCACCAGCAATATCGTAGGCAGGGGTGAGCAGTTCTTC
clone_size: -; d_call: -; v_call: TRBV4-1; j_call: TRBJ1-1; cdr3_aa: CASSQIGGRTEAFF; cdr3_nt: TGCGCCAGCAGCCAGATAGGGGGACGCACTGAAGCTTTCTTT